One T cell receptor beta chain is described in this entry. Its target is not known. TCRdb re-derived calls from the RACE reads in MiXCR, one entry per CDR3 protein. The sample yields fewer than 200,000 distinct CDR3 sequences, more than 25% seen once. This specimen comes from a study of human T cells and chemical hapten exposure. Overall study: A 2 cm by 2 cm inner upper arm patch received 2% DPC for sensitization. Slight differences in pooled library volume were the main source of varying TCR yields across samples. Overall study results and limits: The study found expanded TCRs formed significantly more large CDR3 similarity clusters than controls.

Time point reported: pre-sensitization, week 0. Treatment specified: therapeutic diphenylcyclopropenone sensitization with weekly scalp DPC. Patch tests were applied only after blood draws. The CDR3 extends over 14 amino acids. Germline CDR1 is SQVTM and CDR2 is ANQGSEA. Deletions cut 4 bases from V and 5 bases from J, with 17 bases between. This chain joins TRBV29-1 and TRBJ2-5; possibly TRBD2 for D (5 bases). The source is a woman younger than 45 with alopecia areata. Some clones in this sample may be carry-over from other donors' samples. Sequences were derived from whole blood, sampled in connection with sensitization to the hapten diphenylcyclopropenone (DPC). The CDR3 DNA is TGCAGCGTTGCTTGGACTTCTTCGGGGGAGACCCAGTACTTC. It codes for CSVAWTSSGETQYF. The full variable domain, in which reference TRBV29-1 and TRBJ2-5 provide the parts outside the CDR3, is SAVISQKPSRDICQRGTSLTIQCQVDSQVTMMFWYRQQPGQSLTLIATANQGSEATYESGFVIDKFPISRPNLTFSTLTVSNMSPEDSSIYLCSVAWTSSGETQYFGPGTRLLVL.